A few counts support the clone carrying this T cell receptor beta chain. CDR1 and CDR2 from the germline V gene are SNHLY and FYNNEI. The CDR3 covers 15 residues. The V end lost 6 bases, the J end lost 6 bases, and 20 bases lay between the germline ends. This sample is drawn from a study of cytomegalovirus exposure and HLA in healthy donors. The PCR had 60 Vbeta and 13 Jbeta primers. Profiling relied on immunoSEQ multiplex PCR, and the TCRdb table lists in-frame clones only, not all of them. The profile shows 150,000 to 200,000 clones, about 86% of them singletons. The source of this sequence is a woman under 30 in good health and CMV-seronegative. The sequencing input was PBMCs. This sequence joins TRBV2 and TRBJ1-1; the D gene is possibly TRBD1 (5 bases). The CDR3: CASRGIEGRRAEAFF. The CDR3 DNA sequence: TGTGCCAGCAGAGGGATTGAGGGGAGGAGAGCTGAAGCTTTCTTT.